This T cell receptor beta chain came from a study of T cells in Graves' hyperthyroidism and ophthalmopathy. The study's findings and limits: Researchers report that a 13 V-J model separated ophthalmopathy from stable hyperthyroidism.

There are many counts of this clonotype. Its antigen is not identified. It was RNA transcripts that yielded the amplified TCR beta CDR3 regions. RT-PCR in the first round (using the HTBI primer set) targeted the TCR CDR3. TCRdb re-called the multiplex PCR reads with MiXCR, one entry per CDR3 protein. The sample shows fewer than 500,000 distinct CDR3 sequences, around 13% of them seen only once. Germline values: CDR1 SGHTA, CDR2 FQGNSA. The ends were cut back, 2 bases at V and 7 bases at J, with 20 bases in the middle. This CDR3 contains 16 residues. It was uncontrolled infection, other autoimmune disease, pregnancy or lactation that excluded patients.

The V and J genes are TRBV7-2 and TRBJ2-5; D gene uncertain. The sequence came from a woman younger than 45 with Graves' ophthalmopathy. What was sequenced was blood. The CDR3 loop is CASSLISRSQSGTQYF. The CDR3 DNA reads TGTGCCAGCAGCTTAATCAGCCGGTCTCAAAGTGGGACCCAGTACTTC. Supplemented by reference TRBV7-2 and TRBJ2-5, the full variable domain reads GAGVSQSPSNKVTEKGKDVELRCDPISGHTALYWYRQSLGQGLEFLIYFQGNSAPDKSGLPSDRFSAERTGGSVSTLTIQRTQQEDSAVYLCASSLISRSQSGTQYFGPGTRLLVL.